The 4 T cell receptor beta chains listed next were all sequenced from one sample in a study of T-cell reconstitution after alpha-beta-depleted transplantation in children. Unique molecular identifiers were incorporated into the prepared TCRbeta library. Using its own MiXCR run on the PCR reads, TCRdb lists one record per CDR3 protein. The sample consists of about 200,000 distinct CDR3 sequences, roughly 7.1% of them appearing once. The input for sequencing was PBMCs, taken before TCRalphabeta/CD19-depleted stem cell transplant. Source of these receptors: a boy aged 2 to 10 with acute lymphoblastic leukemia, due to receive a stem cell transplant.

V is TRBV28 and J is TRBJ2-3; the match to TRBD1 covers 7 bases. The CDR3 totals 15 residues. The germline gives CDR1 MDHEN, CDR2 SYDVKM. V lost 3 bases, J lost 5 bases, and 8 bases stayed unmatched. The CDR3 protein is CASSFRTGRGDTQYF. As DNA, the CDR3 is TGTGCCAGCAGTTTCCGGACAGGAAGAGGAGATACGCAGTATTTT.

Details on this clonotype: One base away lies a much larger clone, so this may be a sequencing read error. The chain is built from TRBV7-9 and TRBJ2-7, with a possible D match to TRBD1 (6 bases). CDR3 length: 12 residues. Germline V gene data show CDR1 as SEHNR and CDR2 as FQNEAQ (reference sequence). The CDR3 is CSSSRPGDEQYF. CDR3 sequence (DNA): TGTTCCAGCAGCCGCCCAGGGGACGAGCAGTACTTC.

This clonotype was seen more than once but under ten times. The chain has TRBV5-1 and TRBJ1-4; 7 bases agree with TRBD1. The CDR3 runs to 15 residues. The J segment lost 4 bases and the V segment lost 2 bases, leaving 5 bases of the junction unmatched. CDR1 and CDR2 from the germline V gene are SGHRS and YFSETQ. The CDR3 region has the DNA TGCGCCAGCAGCTTCACTCACAGGGGTAATGAAAAACTGTTTTTT. It codes for CASSFTHRGNEKLFF.

The CDR3 DNA reads TGTGCCAGCAGACAAGGGGTAGGAAACACCATATATTTT. This translates into CASRQGVGNTIYF. The rearrangement joins TRBV12-3 or TRBV12-4 to TRBJ1-3; D is possibly TRBD1 (5 bases). The CDR3 is 13 amino acids. V lost 6 bases, J lost 4 bases, and 10 bases lay in between.